This TCR beta chain originates from a study of blood T cell repertoires in COVID-19. In the original workflow: Amplified reference gene primers provided the basis for estimating nucleated cell counts. TCRdb's table, derived via immunoSEQ multiplex PCR, lists solely in-frame clones and lacks some. V, J and clone size derive from that table, while D and trimming were established from the DNA sequence. The profile shows 200,000 to 300,000 clones, about 87% of them singletons. V lost 1 base, J lost 4 bases, and 8 bases lay in between. The CDR3 is 14 residues long. The germline gives CDR1 SEHNR, CDR2 FQNEAQ (reference sequence).

This TCR came from a woman aged 50 to 60 with acute or convalescent COVID-19. The chain joins TRBV7-9 to TRBJ2-1; D is uncertain. Specimen: peripheral blood. The CDR3 sequence is CASSLELVYNEQFF. The CDR3 bases are TGTGCCAGCAGCTTAGAACTGGTATACAATGAGCAGTTCTTC.